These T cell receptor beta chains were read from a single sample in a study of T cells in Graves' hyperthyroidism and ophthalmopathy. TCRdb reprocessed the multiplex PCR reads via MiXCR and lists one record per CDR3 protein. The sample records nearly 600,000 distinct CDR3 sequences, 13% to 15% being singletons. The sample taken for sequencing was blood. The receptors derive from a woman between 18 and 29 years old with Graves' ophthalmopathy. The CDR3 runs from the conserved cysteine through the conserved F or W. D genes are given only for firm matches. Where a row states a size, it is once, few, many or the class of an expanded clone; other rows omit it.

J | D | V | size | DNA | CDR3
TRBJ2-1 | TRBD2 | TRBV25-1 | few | TGTGCCAGCAGTGATGGTAGAGCGGGAGACAATGAGCAGTTCTTC | CASSDGRAGDNEQFF
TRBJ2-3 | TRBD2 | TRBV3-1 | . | TGTGCCAGCACAGGGACTAGCGGGGTCCCAGATACGCAGTATTTT | CASTGTSGVPDTQYF
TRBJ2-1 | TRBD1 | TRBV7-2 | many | TGTGCCAGCAGCCTGATCAGGGGGCTGAACTACAATGAGCAGTTCTTC | CASSLIRGLNYNEQFF
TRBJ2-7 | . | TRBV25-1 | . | TGTGCCAGCAGTGAATGGGTGCAGTACTTC | CASSEWVQYF
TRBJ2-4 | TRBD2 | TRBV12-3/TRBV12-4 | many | TGTGCCGGCAGACCACTAGCGGGAGTTGGTAACATTCAGTACTTC | CAGRPLAGVGNIQYF
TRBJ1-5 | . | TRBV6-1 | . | TGTGCCAGCAGCATCCGAGGACACCTTAGCAATCAGCCCCAGCATTTT | CASSIRGHLSNQPQHF
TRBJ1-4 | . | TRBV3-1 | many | TGTGCCAGCAGCCAAGTTTCCGCAACTAATGAAAAACTGTTTTTT | CASSQVSATNEKLFF
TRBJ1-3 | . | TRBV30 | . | TGTGCCTGGACACCTGGAAACACCATATATTTT | CAWTPGNTIYF
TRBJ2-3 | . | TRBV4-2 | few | TGTGCCAGCAGCCAAGGCCGAGACAGTTTCTCCACAGATACGCAGTATTTT | CASSQGRDSFSTDTQYF
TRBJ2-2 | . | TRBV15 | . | TGTGCCACCAGCAGAGATAAGGGCACCGGGGAGCTGTTTTTT | CATSRDKGTGELFF
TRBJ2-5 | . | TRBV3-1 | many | TGTGCCAGCAGCCAAGACGAAGCGGTCTACCAAGAGACCCAGTACTTC | CASSQDEAVYQETQYF
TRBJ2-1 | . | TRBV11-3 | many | TGTGCCAGCAGCTTAGATCCCGCAGGGGTACACAATGAGCAGTTCTTC | CASSLDPAGVHNEQFF
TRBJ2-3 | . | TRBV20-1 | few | TGCAGTGCTAGAGCGGCGGGACTCACAGATACGCAGTATTTT | CSARAAGLTDTQYF
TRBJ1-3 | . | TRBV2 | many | TGTGCCAGCGGACCAGGGCGCCCTGGAAACACCATATATTTT | CASGPGRPGNTIYF
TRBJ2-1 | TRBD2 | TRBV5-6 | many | TGTGCCAGCAGCTTCCGGAGCGGGGTGTTTGATGAGCAGTTCTTC | CASSFRSGVFDEQFF
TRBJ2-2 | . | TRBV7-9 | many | TGTGCCAGCACCGCACCCCAGGGACGTGGCACCGGGGAGCTGTTTTTT | CASTAPQGRGTGELFF
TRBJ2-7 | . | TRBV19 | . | TGTGCCAGTAGCTGGGACGGGTCCTACGAGCAGTACTTC | CASSWDGSYEQYF
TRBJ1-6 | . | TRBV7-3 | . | TGTGCCAGCAGCTTAACTGGAGGGGGTCAACATAATTTACCCCTCCACTTT | CASSLTGGGQHNLPLHF
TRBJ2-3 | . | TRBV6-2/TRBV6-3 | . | TGTGCCAGCAGTTACTCGATAGGAGATACGCAGTATTTT | CASSYSIGDTQYF
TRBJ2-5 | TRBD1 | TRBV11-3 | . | TGTGCCAGCAGCACTGGACAGGGTGATACCCAGTACTTC | CASSTGQGDTQYF